The entry below gives a single T cell receptor (beta chain) sequence along with its context. These data are taken from a study of blood T cell repertoires in COVID-19. The V gene end was trimmed by 0 bases and the J gene end by 5 bases; junction bases not matched to a gene: 6. The germline CDR1 and CDR2 sequences are GTSNPN and SVGIG (reference sequence). The CDR3 is made up of 14 amino acids. Sequencing used immunoSEQ multiplex PCR; TCRdb keeps in-frame clones, though not all of them. The data show under 250,000 clones, 70% to 85% seen once. The sample taken for sequencing was peripheral blood. The TCR was taken from a man aged 45-65 years with active or convalescent COVID-19. V gene TRBV30 combines with J gene TRBJ2-5, with TRBD2 matching 7 bases. The CDR3 spells CAWSVIGRRETQYF. In DNA form, the CDR3 reads TGTGCCTGGAGTGTTATCGGGAGGAGGGAGACCCAGTACTTC.